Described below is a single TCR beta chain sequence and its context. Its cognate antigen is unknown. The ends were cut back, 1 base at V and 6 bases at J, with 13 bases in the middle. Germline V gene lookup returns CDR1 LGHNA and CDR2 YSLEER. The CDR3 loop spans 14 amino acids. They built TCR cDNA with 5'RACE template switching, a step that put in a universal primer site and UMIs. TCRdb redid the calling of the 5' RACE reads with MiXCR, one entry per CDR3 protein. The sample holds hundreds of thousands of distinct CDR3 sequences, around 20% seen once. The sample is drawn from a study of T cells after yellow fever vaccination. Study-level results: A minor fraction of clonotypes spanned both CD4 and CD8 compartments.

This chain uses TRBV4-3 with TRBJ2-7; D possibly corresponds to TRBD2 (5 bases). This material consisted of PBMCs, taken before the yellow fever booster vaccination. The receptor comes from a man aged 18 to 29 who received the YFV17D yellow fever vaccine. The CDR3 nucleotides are TGCGCCAGCAGCCAAGTACGGGGATTGGGCGAGCAGTACTTC. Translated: CASSQVRGLGEQYF.